The clone carrying this T cell receptor (beta chain) showed up many times. Antigen: not known. Germline V lookup: CDR1 SGHVS, CDR2 FQNEAQ. The V gene lost 5 bases and the J gene lost 0 bases, with 10 bases spanning the gap. The CDR3 contains 14 residues. Amplified TCR beta CDR3 regions came from RNA transcripts. First-round RT-PCR with HTBI primers amplified the TCR CDR3 region. TCRdb recomputed calls from the multiplex PCR reads with MiXCR, one row per CDR3 protein. This sample carries around 450,000 distinct CDR3 sequences, roughly an eighth of them seen once, and the ten largest clones take about 4.9%. This sample is part of a study of T cells in Graves' hyperthyroidism and ophthalmopathy. The study's findings and limits: Most thyroid clonotypes that were expanded above 0.001 also turned up in blood. Using 13 V-J features, a model discriminated ophthalmopathy from stable hyperthyroidism.

The receptor's source is a woman aged 18-35 years with Graves' hyperthyroidism. The chain carries TRBV7-8 and TRBJ1-1, with D possibly being TRBD1 (5 bases). Sequencing was carried out using blood. The CDR3, as DNA: TGTGCCAGCAGCGAAGACAGCATGAACACTGAAGCTTTCTTT. Amino acid sequence: CASSEDSMNTEAFF.